The sequence of this T cell receptor (beta chain) was determined in a study of blood T cell repertoires in COVID-19. Germline CDR1 is ENHRY and CDR2 is SYGVKD. J was trimmed by 4 bases and V by 10 bases; bases with no gene match: 7. This CDR3 spans 13 amino acids. Profiled with immunoSEQ multiplex PCR; TCRdb holds only in-frame clones, not every one. The sample consists of roughly 200,000 clones, about nine tenths of them appearing once. V usage is TRBV10-3 and J usage is TRBJ2-7; 10 nucleotides align to TRBD1. Sequences were obtained from PBMCs or T cells enriched from blood (not recorded which). This receptor was taken from a woman between 25 and 40 years old with acute COVID-19. CDR3 sequence: CATGTGAGYEQYF. CDR3 coding DNA: TGTGCCACCGGGACAGGGGCCGGGTACGAGCAGTACTTC.